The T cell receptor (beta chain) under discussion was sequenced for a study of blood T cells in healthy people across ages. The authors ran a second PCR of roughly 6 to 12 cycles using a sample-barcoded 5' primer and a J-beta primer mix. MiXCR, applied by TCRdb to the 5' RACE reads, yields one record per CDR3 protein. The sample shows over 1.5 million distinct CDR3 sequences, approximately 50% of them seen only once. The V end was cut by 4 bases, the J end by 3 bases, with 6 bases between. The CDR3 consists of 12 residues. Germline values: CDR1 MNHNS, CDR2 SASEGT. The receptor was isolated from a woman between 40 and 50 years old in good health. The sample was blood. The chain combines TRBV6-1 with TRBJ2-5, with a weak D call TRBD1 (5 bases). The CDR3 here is CASSAREETQYF. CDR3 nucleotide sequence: TGTGCCAGCAGTGCCAGGGAAGAGACCCAGTACTTC.